This T cell receptor (beta chain) was observed in a study of T cells after yellow fever vaccination. This clonotype was observed a handful of times. Its antigen is currently unknown. The CDR3 contains 13 residues. V was trimmed by 0 bases and J by 5 bases, leaving 9 bases between them. CDR1 is SGHKS and CDR2 is YYEKEE in the germline V gene (reference sequence). Whole-study results and caveats: Most clones from primary vaccination resurfaced after the booster (roughly 96% CD4, around 89% CD8).

TCRdb re-called the 5' RACE reads with MiXCR, one entry per CDR3 protein. The repertoire includes hundreds of thousands of distinct CDR3 sequences, over 4% of them detected once, and 20% to 25% sits in the top ten. The clonotype comes from a man aged 18 to 30 who received the YFV17D yellow fever vaccine. Sequencing was performed on PBMCs, taken 5 days after the yellow fever booster vaccination. The rearrangement links TRBV5-5 to TRBJ2-7, with D maybe TRBD1 (6 bases). CDR3 in DNA: TGTGCCAGCAGCTTGGTGGCAGGGGACGAGCAGTACGTC. Translation: CASSLVAGDEQYV.